Listed below are T cell receptor beta chains from one sample, sequenced in a study of PD-L1 blockade in urothelial cancer. Clones were read by immunoSEQ multiplex PCR, and TCRdb kept only the in-frame ones, dropping some. The repertoire consists of some 120,000 clones, with about 83% occurring once and the leading ten covering 2.4%. Sequenced here: PBMCs, sampled around atezolizumab (anti-PD-L1) treatment. All receptors derive from a man between 50 and 59 years old with urothelial cancer. CDR3s include the opening cysteine and the closing phenylalanine or tryptophan. Each record gives: clone size, J gene, V gene, D gene, CDR3 DNA, CDR3 protein. The D gene is left open where the match is weak. The listing skips clone size in some rows; elsewhere it reads once, few, many or a size class.

.,TRBJ1-4,TRBV7-9,TRBD1,TGTGCCAGCAGCTTAGGACCGGGACAGGGGAGTTTTTTT,CASSLGPGQGSFF
.,TRBJ2-1,TRBV7-8,.,TGTGCCAGCAGCTTAGTTCTAGAGAGGATCTACAATGAGCAGTTCTTC,CASSLVLERIYNEQFF
.,TRBJ1-5,TRBV5-1,.,TGCGCCAGCAGCAAGGACCCGGGGGTGCAGCCCCAGCATTTT,CASSKDPGVQPQHF
.,TRBJ1-3,TRBV29-1,.,TGCAGCGTTTCCCGGGGCTCTGGAAACACCATATATTTT,CSVSRGSGNTIYF
.,TRBJ2-1,TRBV11-3,TRBD2,TGTGCCAGCAGCTTTAGCGGGGGCTACAATGAGCAGTTCTTC,CASSFSGGYNEQFF
.,TRBJ1-1,TRBV6-6,TRBD1,TGTGCCAGCAGTCTCTCCGGACAGGGGAACACTGAAGCTTTCTTT,CASSLSGQGNTEAFF
.,TRBJ2-5,TRBV6-1,.,TGTGCCGGCAGTCCTACTAAGGGAGTGACCCAGTACTTC,CAGSPTKGVTQYF
.,TRBJ1-4,TRBV7-2,.,TGTGCCAGCAGCTCAAGCCCCCATGAAAAACTGTTTTTT,CASSSSPHEKLFF
.,TRBJ1-4,TRBV6-5,TRBD1,TGTGCCAGCAGTTACTCGACAGGGTTGAGGGAAAAACTGTTTTTT,CASSYSTGLREKLFF
.,TRBJ2-2,TRBV7-3,TRBD1,TGTGCCAGCGGAAGACAGGGGGAAGGGAACACCGGGGAGCTGTTTTTT,CASGRQGEGNTGELFF
.,TRBJ2-7,TRBV7-9,.,TGTGCCAGCAGCCTTGGGGGCAGTAGGACCTACGAGCAGTACTTC,CASSLGGSRTYEQYF
.,TRBJ1-1,TRBV30,.,TGTGCCTGGAGTGTTTCAATTTGGAACACTGAAGCTTTCTTT,CAWSVSIWNTEAFF
.,TRBJ1-1,TRBV28,.,TGTGCCAGCAGTTTTACCAGACAGTTGATGAACACTGAAGCTTTCTTT,CASSFTRQLMNTEAFF
once,TRBJ2-5,TRBV7-9,.,TGTGCCAGCAGCTTAGTTCACGGAGAGACCCAGTACTTC,CASSLVHGETQYF
.,TRBJ2-2,TRBV5-4,.,TGTGCCAGCAGACCTAGCGTGGGTGGGGGCACCGGGGAGCTGTTTTTT,CASRPSVGGGTGELFF
.,TRBJ2-1,TRBV7-2,TRBD1,TGTGCCAGCAGCTCCCACAGGGGGACCCGCAATGAGCAGTTCTTC,CASSSHRGTRNEQFF